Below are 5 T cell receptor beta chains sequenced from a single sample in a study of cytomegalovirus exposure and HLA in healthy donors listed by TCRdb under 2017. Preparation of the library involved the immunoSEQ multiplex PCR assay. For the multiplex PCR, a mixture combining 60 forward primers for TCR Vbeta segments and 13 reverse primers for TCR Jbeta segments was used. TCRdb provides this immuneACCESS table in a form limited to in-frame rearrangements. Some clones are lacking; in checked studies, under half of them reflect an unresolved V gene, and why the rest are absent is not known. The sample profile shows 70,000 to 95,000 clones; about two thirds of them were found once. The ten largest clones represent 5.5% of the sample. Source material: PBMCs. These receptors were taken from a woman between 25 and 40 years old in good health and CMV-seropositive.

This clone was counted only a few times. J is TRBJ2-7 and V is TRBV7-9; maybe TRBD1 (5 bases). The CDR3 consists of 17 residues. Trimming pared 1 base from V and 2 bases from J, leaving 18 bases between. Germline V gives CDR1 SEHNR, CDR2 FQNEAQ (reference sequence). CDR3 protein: CASSLGGSGGRAYEQYF. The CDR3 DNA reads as TGTGCCAGCAGCTTAGGGGGTTCCGGTGGCAGGGCCTACGAGCAGTACTTC. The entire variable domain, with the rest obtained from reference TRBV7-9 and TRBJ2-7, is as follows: DTGVSQNPRHKITKRGQNVTFRCDPISEHNRLYWYRQTLGQGPEFLTYFQNEAQLEKSRLLSDRFSAERPKGSFSTLEIQRTEQGDSAMYLCASSLGGSGGRAYEQYFGPGTRLTVT.

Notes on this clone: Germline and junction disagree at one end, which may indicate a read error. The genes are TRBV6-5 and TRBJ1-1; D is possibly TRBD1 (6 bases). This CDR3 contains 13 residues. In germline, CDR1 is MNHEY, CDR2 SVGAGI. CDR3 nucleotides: TGTGCCAGCACCTACAGGGAAAACACTGAATCTTTCTTT. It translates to CASTYRENTESFF.

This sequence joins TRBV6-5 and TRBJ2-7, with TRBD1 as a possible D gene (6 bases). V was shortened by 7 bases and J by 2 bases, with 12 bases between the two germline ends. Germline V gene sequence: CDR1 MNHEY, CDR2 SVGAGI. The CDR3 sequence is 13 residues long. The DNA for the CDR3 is TGTGCCAGCACCAACACAGGGACCTACGAGCAGTACTTC. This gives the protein CASTNTGTYEQYF.

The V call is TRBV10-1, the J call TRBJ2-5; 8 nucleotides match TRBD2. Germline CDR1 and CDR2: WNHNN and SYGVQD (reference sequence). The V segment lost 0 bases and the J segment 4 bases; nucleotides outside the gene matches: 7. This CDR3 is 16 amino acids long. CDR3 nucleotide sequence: TGCGCCAGCAGTGAGTCAGGAGGACTAGCACGAGAGACCCAGTACTTC. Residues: CASSESGGLARETQYF.

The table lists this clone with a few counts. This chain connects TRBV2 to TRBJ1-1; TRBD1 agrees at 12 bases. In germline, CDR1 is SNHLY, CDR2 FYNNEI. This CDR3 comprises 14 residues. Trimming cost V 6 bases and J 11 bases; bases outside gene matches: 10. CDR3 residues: CASSPVGQGARAFF. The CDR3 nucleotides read TGTGCCAGCAGCCCTGTGGGACAGGGGGCGAGGGCTTTCTTT. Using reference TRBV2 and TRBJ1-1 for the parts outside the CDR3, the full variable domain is EPEVTQTPSHQVTQMGQEVILRCVPISNHLYFYWYRQILGQKVEFLVSFYNNEISEKSEIFDDQFSVERPDGSNFTLKIRSTKLEDSAMYFCASSPVGQGARAFFGQGTRLTVV.